The 23 T cell receptor beta chains below were found in one sample sequenced in a study of cytomegalovirus exposure and HLA in healthy donors. PCR involved 60 Vbeta and 13 Jbeta primers. Clones were sequenced by immunoSEQ multiplex PCR, and TCRdb holds only the in-frame ones, with some missing. The table has 45,000 to 65,000 clones, about 73% seen once. The sequenced sample was PBMCs. Every receptor here comes from a man aged 18 to 29 in good health and CMV-seronegative.

This chain uses TRBV2 with TRBJ1-4, with 8 bases matching TRBD1. Per the germline V gene, CDR1 is SNHLY and CDR2 is FYNNEI. The trim removed 6 bases at V and 8 bases at J, leaving 11 bases unmatched. CDR3 length equals 15 residues. This CDR3 is CASRYDRGREEKLFF. The CDR3 coding sequence is TGTGCCAGCAGATACGACAGGGGACGAGAAGAAAAACTGTTTTTT. The variable domain in full, with the rest retrieved from reference TRBV2 and TRBJ1-4, is EPEVTQTPSHQVTQMGQEVILRCVPISNHLYFYWYRQILGQKVEFLVSFYNNEISEKSEIFDDQFSVERPDGSNFTLKIRSTKLEDSAMYFCASRYDRGREEKLFFGSGTQLSVL.

The V and J genes are TRBV29-1 and TRBJ2-5, with D possibly TRBD1 on 7 matching bases. Germline CDR1 is SQVTM and CDR2 is ANQGSEA. Trimming took 5 bases from V and 5 from J, leaving 12 bases between them. The CDR3 length is 12 residues. CDR3 nucleotide sequence: TGCAGCGTTTTGACAGGGAGGGAGACCCAGTACTTC. Encoded protein: CSVLTGRETQYF. The complete variable domain, with remaining parts taken from reference TRBV29-1 and TRBJ2-5, reads SAVISQKPSRDICQRGTSLTIQCQVDSQVTMMFWYRQQPGQSLTLIATANQGSEATYESGFVIDKFPISRPNLTFSTLTVSNMSPEDSSIYLCSVLTGRETQYFGPGTRLLVL.

The V and J genes are TRBV5-1 and TRBJ1-2; D is possibly TRBD1 (5 bases). Trimming took off 0 bases at V and 8 bases at J, with 11 bases between the two ends. Germline V gene lookup returns CDR1 SGHRS and CDR2 YFSETQ. The length of the CDR3 is 13 residues. CDR3 in amino acids: CASSLAQGGGYTF. In DNA form, the CDR3 reads TGCGCCAGCAGCTTGGCTCAGGGCGGCGGCTACACCTTC.

The J gene is TRBJ2-5, the V gene TRBV5-1; 7 bases match TRBD1. The CDR3 runs to 14 residues. Germline V gives CDR1 SGHRS, CDR2 YFSETQ. J was trimmed by 1 base and V by 4 bases; bases with no gene match: 4. CDR3 DNA: TGCGCCAGCAGCATCGGGACAGTCCAAGAGACCCAGTACTTC. Residues: CASSIGTVQETQYF.

The rearrangement joins TRBV10-3 to TRBJ2-7; 7 nucleotides align to TRBD2. Germline-derived CDR1 and CDR2 are ENHRY and SYGVKD. The trim removed 6 bases at V and 0 bases at J, leaving 2 bases unmatched. This CDR3 spans 13 amino acids. CDR3 nucleotide sequence: TGTGCCATCAGCGGCGGGAGCTCCTACGAGCAGTACTTC. This encodes CAISGGSSYEQYF.

The V call is TRBV2, the J call TRBJ1-5, with 8 bases lining up with TRBD1. Germline values: CDR1 SNHLY, CDR2 FYNNEI. V lost 3 bases, J lost 5 bases, and 15 bases stayed unmatched. The CDR3 totals 18 residues. CDR3 in amino acids: CASSDSRVDRGLDQPQHF. The CDR3, as DNA: TGTGCCAGCAGTGACAGTCGAGTTGACAGGGGATTAGATCAGCCCCAGCATTTT.

The chain employs TRBV5-1 and TRBJ2-3; possibly TRBD1 for D (6 bases). Trimming pared 4 bases from V and 3 bases from J, leaving 9 bases between. CDR3 length: 13 residues. Germline values: CDR1 SGHRS, CDR2 YFSETQ. The CDR3 reads CASSVQGTDTQYF. For the CDR3, the DNA is TGCGCCAGCAGCGTACAGGGTACAGATACGCAGTATTTT.

The V gene is TRBV7-6, the J gene TRBJ2-3, with a tentative D call TRBD2 (6 bases). Germline assignment: CDR1 SGHVS and CDR2 FNYEAQ. With 5 bases removed from V and 0 bases from J, the gap between germline ends came to 15 bases. There are 16 residues in the CDR3. CDR3 DNA sequence: TGTGCCAGCAGCCCAGGGACTTCTACTAGCACAGATACGCAGTATTTT. This sequence encodes CASSPGTSTSTDTQYF.

This clone has a single count. The V and J genes are TRBV7-3 and TRBJ2-3, with 8 bases fitting TRBD1. CDR1 and CDR2 (germline): SGHTA, FQGTGA. J lost 4 bases, V lost 5 bases, and 5 bases had no gene match. The CDR3 sequence is 14 residues long. The CDR3 protein is CASSATGVADTQYF. In DNA form, the CDR3 reads TGTGCCAGCAGCGCGACAGGGGTGGCAGATACGCAGTATTTT. Drawing the rest from reference TRBV7-3 and TRBJ2-3, the complete variable domain is GAGVSQTPSNKVTEKGKYVELRCDPISGHTALYWYRQSLGQGPEFLIYFQGTGAADDSGLPNDRFFAVRPEGSVSTLKIQRTERGDSAVYLCASSATGVADTQYFGPGTRLTVL.

This chain connects TRBV4-1 to TRBJ2-4; D perhaps matches TRBD2 (6 bases). The germline CDR1 and CDR2 sequences are MGHRA and YSYEKL. CDR3 size: 16 residues. With 2 bases removed from V and 2 bases from J, the gap between germline ends came to 13 bases. The CDR3: CASSQTTSMSKNIQYF. CDR3 DNA: TGCGCCAGCAGCCAAACTACTAGCATGTCCAAAAACATTCAGTACTTC.

The genes are TRBV6-5 and TRBJ2-7; D possibly corresponds to TRBD2 (6 bases). Germline values: CDR1 MNHEY, CDR2 SVGAGI. The germline V and J ends were trimmed by 7 bases and 1 base, with 11 bases remaining between them. This CDR3 contains 13 residues. As DNA, the CDR3 is TGTGCCAGCACTCCGGGACTTTCCTACGAGCAGTACTTC. It yields the protein CASTPGLSYEQYF.

The chain couples TRBV7-2 to TRBJ2-7, with D maybe TRBD2 (5 bases). Between the trimmed V and J ends, which lost 5 bases and 3 bases, there was a span of 14 bases. The germline V gene has CDR1 SGHTA and CDR2 FQGNSA. The CDR3 sequence is 14 residues long. In DNA, the CDR3 is TGTGCCAGCAGCCCCCGAGGGTGGGGCTACGAGCAGTACTTC. Protein product: CASSPRGWGYEQYF.

The gene calls are TRBV7-8 and TRBJ2-4; D is uncertain. V was clipped by 0 bases and J by 1 base, with 4 bases between them. The CDR3 covers 14 residues. CDR1 is SGHVS, CDR2 FQNEAQ, per germline. Here the CDR3 reads CASSLAQAKNIQYF. The DNA of the CDR3 is TGTGCCAGCAGCTTAGCACAGGCCAAAAACATTCAGTACTTC.

CDR3 nucleotide sequence: TGTGCCAGCAGCTTGGATACGGCGGGCCAAGAGACCCAGTACTTC. Its protein product is CASSLDTAGQETQYF. The chain combines TRBV5-4 with TRBJ2-5, with a weak D call TRBD2 (5 bases). The germline V gene has CDR1 SGHNT and CDR2 YYREEE (reference sequence). Trimming cost V 0 bases and J 1 base, with 10 bases left between them. The CDR3 is made up of 15 amino acids.

The chain links TRBV7-9 to TRBJ2-1, with TRBD2 matching 8 bases. The CDR3 extends over 14 amino acids. V lost 3 bases to trimming and J lost 7 bases; unmatched junction nucleotides: 5. Germline V gene lookup returns CDR1 SEHNR and CDR2 FQNEAQ (reference sequence). The CDR3 sequence: CASSFSGGRNEQFF. For the CDR3, the DNA is TGTGCCAGCAGCTTCTCGGGGGGGCGGAATGAGCAGTTCTTC.

This clone was found once. This rearrangement joins TRBV9 to TRBJ2-1; 7 nucleotides align to TRBD2. V shed 4 bases and J 9 bases; nucleotides not matched to a gene: 10. The CDR3 has 14 residues. Germline V gene lookup returns CDR1 SGDLS and CDR2 YYNGEE. CDR3 protein: CASSPLTSYGEQFF. The CDR3 DNA follows: TGTGCCAGCAGCCCCTTGACTAGCTATGGTGAGCAGTTCTTC.

The chain has TRBV7-2 and TRBJ2-6; TRBD2 might be the D (7 bases). Germline loops: CDR1 SGHTA, CDR2 FQGNSA. Trimming cost V 5 bases and J 4 bases, with 18 bases left between them. The length of the CDR3 is 17 residues. The CDR3 here is CASSRRGGVAGANVLTF. The DNA for the CDR3 is TGTGCCAGCAGCCGGAGAGGGGGGGTCGCCGGGGCCAACGTCCTGACTTTC.

The V call is TRBV15, the J call TRBJ2-5; 8 bases fit TRBD1. The CDR3 loop spans 14 amino acids. Germline V gene data show CDR1 as LNHNV and CDR2 as YYDKDF (reference sequence). V lost 5 bases, J lost 5 bases, and 7 bases stayed unmatched. The CDR3 loop reads CATSLRTGPETQYF. CDR3 nucleotides: TGTGCCACCAGCCTAAGGACAGGGCCTGAGACCCAGTACTTC.

This chain joins TRBV10-3 and TRBJ1-1, with D maybe TRBD1 (6 bases). V lost 9 bases, J lost 1 base, and 15 bases lay in between. This CDR3 region has 14 residues. Germline V gene lookup returns CDR1 ENHRY and CDR2 SYGVKD. CDR3 loop: CAIKEPGQNTEAFF. Here the CDR3 DNA reads TGTGCCATTAAAGAACCGGGACAGAACACTGAAGCTTTCTTT.

This clone occurred a few times. J is TRBJ1-1 and V is TRBV5-1, with TRBD1 matching over 8 bases. V was clipped by 7 bases and J by 1 base; unmatched bases: 6. This CDR3 contains 14 residues. Per the germline V gene, CDR1 is SGHRS and CDR2 is YFSETQ. CDR3 bases: TGCGCCAGCGGAACAGGGGGTTGGAACACTGAAGCTTTCTTT. The encoded protein is CASGTGGWNTEAFF.

V and J are TRBV4-3 and TRBJ2-2; D call uncertain. CDR1 LGHNA and CDR2 YSLEER come from the germline V gene. Trimming took 4 bases from V and 1 from J, leaving 7 bases between them. This CDR3 region has 14 residues. CDR3 protein: CASSRLKNTGELFF. CDR3 coding DNA: TGCGCCAGCAGCCGTCTAAAGAACACCGGGGAGCTGTTTTTT.

The CDR3, as DNA: TGTGCCAGCAGCCCGACGGGACAGGGGTACAATGAGCAGTTCTTC. Translated: CASSPTGQGYNEQFF. The V gene is TRBV7-9, the J gene TRBJ2-1, with 10 bases lining up with TRBD1. V lost 5 bases, J lost 4 bases, and 5 bases stayed unmatched. This CDR3 comprises 15 residues. Germline V lookup: CDR1 SEHNR, CDR2 FQNEAQ (reference sequence).

This chain uses TRBV28 with TRBJ2-1, with D possibly matching TRBD1 (5 bases). The CDR3 extends over 15 amino acids. V was pared by 6 bases and J by 16 bases, with 28 bases between. Germline lookup yields CDR1 MDHEN and CDR2 SYDVKM. The CDR3 DNA reads TGTGCCAGCAGACAATACCCTTCTGGGGCGTCCGCTCCCTTCTTC. Translating gives CASRQYPSGASAPFF.